Shown below are 23 T cell receptor beta chains from a single sample sequenced in a study of graft-versus-host responses after intestinal transplantation (TCRdb year 2021). The library came from the immunoSEQ multiplex PCR assay. TCRdb retrieved this table from immuneACCESS and kept in-frame rearrangements only. Not all clones are present; in checked studies, unresolved V genes account for under half, and no reason is known for the remainder. The sample profile shows around 33,000 clones; 90% to 95% of them were found once. Approximately 0.71% of the sample lies in the top ten. Sequencing used PBMCs, obtained 16 days after intestinal transplant. These receptors all come from a human patient who received an intestinal transplant, so some T cells may come from the graft donor.

The chain carries TRBV5-5 and TRBJ1-2; no reliable D call. The germline V and J ends were trimmed by 0 bases and 4 bases, with 13 bases remaining between them. Germline CDR1 reads SGHKS; CDR2 reads YYEKEE (reference sequence). This CDR3 is 15 amino acids long. The CDR3 loop is CASSLGGASLYGYTF. The CDR3 nucleotides read TGTGCCAGCAGCTTGGGTGGAGCCTCTCTCTATGGCTACACCTTC.

The chain employs TRBV27 and TRBJ2-7, with D possibly being TRBD1 (5 bases). The CDR3 spans 10 residues. Per the germline V gene, CDR1 is MNHEY and CDR2 is SMNVEV (reference sequence). V was shortened by 10 bases and J by 4 bases, with 8 bases between the two germline ends. In DNA form, the CDR3 reads TGTGCCACCGGACAATACGAGCAGTACTTC. It encodes CATGQYEQYF.

Worth noting for this clone: At one end, the junction sequence differs from germline, possibly due to a read error. Within the sample, other DNA sequences also encode this same CDR3. This sequence joins TRBV29-1 and TRBJ1-1; 9 nucleotides match TRBD1. CDR1 is SQVTM and CDR2 is ANQGSEA in the germline V gene. The CDR3 sequence is 13 residues long. CDR3 nucleotides: TGCAGTGTTGGGACAGGGAGTAACACTGAAGCTTTCTTT. It codes for CSVGTGSNTEAFF.

This CDR3 is CASSLPAGVGGEQYF. CDR3 coding DNA: TGTGCCAGCAGCTTGCCCGCGGGAGTGGGGGGGGAGCAGTACTTC. The chain uses TRBV5-4 and TRBJ2-7; 7 bases agree with TRBD2. The CDR3 loop spans 15 amino acids. V dropped 1 base and J dropped 7; count of bases not matched to a gene: 11. Germline-derived CDR1 and CDR2 are SGHNT and YYREEE (reference sequence).

As DNA, the CDR3 is TGCGCCAGTCTGGACAGGGGGTACGAGCAGTACTTC. It encodes CASLDRGYEQYF. The V call is TRBV5-1, the J call TRBJ2-7, with 10 bases identical to TRBD1. The junction had 3 bases not matched to a gene; V was cut back by 8 bases and J by 4 bases. The V gene's germline CDR1 is SGHRS and CDR2 YFSETQ. The CDR3 runs 12 residues. Full variable domain (outside the CDR3, taken from reference TRBV5-1 and TRBJ2-7): KAGVTQTPRYLIKTRGQQVTLSCSPISGHRSVSWYQQTPGQGLQFLFEYFSETQRNKGNFPGRFSGRQFSNSRSEMNVSTLELGDSALYLCASLDRGYEQYFGPGTRLTVT.

V gene TRBV9 combines with J gene TRBJ2-3; tentatively, D is TRBD2 (5 bases). This CDR3 region has 17 residues. The germline CDR1 and CDR2 sequences are SGDLS and YYNGEE. V was trimmed by 3 bases and J by 1 base, leaving 18 bases between them. The CDR3 spells CASSAGISSRGTDTQYF. CDR3 nucleotides: TGTGCCAGCAGCGCGGGGATTAGCAGCCGGGGCACAGATACGCAGTATTTT.

V gene TRBV19 combines with J gene TRBJ2-3; TRBD1 might be the D (5 bases). The germline CDR1 and CDR2 sequences are LNHDA and SQIVND (reference sequence). This CDR3 contains 15 residues. V gave up 3 bases and J gave up 2 bases, with 12 bases separating them. In DNA form, the CDR3 reads TGTGCCAGTAGTATCCTAGGGGATTTCACAGATACGCAGTATTTT. Protein product: CASSILGDFTDTQYF.

The chain employs TRBV6-5 and TRBJ2-7, with TRBD2 matching over 12 bases. The CDR3 sequence is 15 residues long. In germline, CDR1 is MNHEY, CDR2 SVGAGI. V shed 5 bases and J 2 bases; nucleotides not matched to a gene: 4. In DNA, the CDR3 is TGTGCCAGCAGTCCGACTAGCGGGAGAACCTACGAGCAGTACTTC. It specifies CASSPTSGRTYEQYF.

This chain joins TRBV4-1 and TRBJ2-7; 7 bases align to TRBD1. Losses at the gene ends were 2 bases for V and 4 bases for J; bases not matched to a gene: 8. There are 15 residues in the CDR3. Germline-derived CDR1 and CDR2 are MGHRA and YSYEKL. The DNA of the CDR3 is TGCGCCAGCAGCCAACAGACAGGGCCCTTTTACGAGCAGTACTTC. Protein: CASSQQTGPFYEQYF.

The chain combines TRBV19 with TRBJ2-7; unclear D gene. V lost 3 bases, J lost 3 bases, and 15 bases lay in between. The CDR3 consists of 15 residues. Germline CDR1 and CDR2: LNHDA and SQIVND (reference sequence). The CDR3 sequence is CASSIFLNPHYEQYF. For the CDR3, the DNA is TGTGCCAGTAGTATCTTCTTGAACCCCCACTACGAGCAGTACTTC. Supplemented by reference TRBV19 and TRBJ2-7, the full variable domain reads DGGITQSPKYLFRKEGQNVTLSCEQNLNHDAMYWYRQDPGQGLRLIYYSQIVNDFQKGDIAEGYSVSREKKESFPLTVTSAQKNPTAFYLCASSIFLNPHYEQYFGPGTRLTVT.

The chain is built from TRBV6-4 and TRBJ2-1; 7 nucleotides line up with TRBD1. Trimming cost V 0 bases and J 7 bases; bases outside gene matches: 3. The CDR3 totals 14 residues. From germline, CDR1 is MRHNA and CDR2 SNTAGT. For the CDR3, the DNA is TGTGCCAGCAGTGACTCCCCGACAGGGAATGAGCAGTTCTTC. Protein product: CASSDSPTGNEQFF.

V usage is TRBV10-3 and J usage is TRBJ2-7; 8 bases agree with TRBD1. The germline V gene encodes CDR1 ENHRY and CDR2 SYGVKD. CDR3 length: 12 amino acids. Unmatched junction bases numbered 4, after V lost 8 bases and J lost 4 bases. The CDR3 DNA is TGTGCCATCCGGGACAGGACATACGAGCAGTACTTC. Translating gives CAIRDRTYEQYF.

With respect to this clone: The junction departs from the called germline gene at one end, perhaps through a read error. The sample carries other DNA sequences with the same CDR3. The chain has TRBV5-1 and TRBJ2-7, with TRBD2 as a possible D gene (7 bases). The CDR3 totals 15 residues. The germline gives CDR1 SGHRS, CDR2 YFSETQ. The chain's CDR3 is CASNLEGGGDDEQYF. The CDR3 DNA is TGCGCCAGCAACTTGGAGGGGGGGGGCGACGACGAGCAGTACTTC. The full variable domain, completed using reference TRBV5-1 and TRBJ2-7, is KAGVTQTPRYLIKTRGQQVTLSCSPISGHRSVSWYQQTPGQGLQFLFEYFSETQRNKGNFPGRFSGRQFSNSRSEMNVSTLELGDSALYLCASNLEGGGDDEQYFGPGTRLTVT.

This clone appeared a single time. The chain employs TRBV9 and TRBJ2-7; TRBD1 agrees at 8 bases. The CDR3 runs 13 residues. With 3 bases clipped from V and 3 bases from J, the junction kept 2 bases outside the gene matches. The germline V gene encodes CDR1 SGDLS and CDR2 YYNGEE. The CDR3 here is CASSETGVYEQYF. CDR3 nucleotide sequence: TGTGCCAGCAGCGAGACAGGGGTCTACGAGCAGTACTTC. Full variable domain (missing parts from reference TRBV9 and TRBJ2-7): DSGVTQTPKHLITATGQRVTLRCSPRSGDLSVYWYQQSLDQGLQFLIQYYNGEERAKGNILERFSAQQFPDLHSELNLSSLELGDSALYFCASSETGVYEQYFGPGTRLTVT.

With regard to this clone: The same CDR3 can be traced to other DNA sequences in this sample. The V gene is TRBV28, the J gene TRBJ1-1; a weak D match, TRBD1 (6 bases). Trimming removed 3 bases from V and 8 bases from J, with 10 bases in between. This CDR3 region has 12 residues. The germline CDR1 and CDR2 sequences are MDHEN and SYDVKM. The CDR3 reads CASSFGGAEAFF. The CDR3 nucleotides read TGTGCCAGCAGTTTCGGGGGGGCCGAAGCTTTCTTT.

The V call is TRBV28, the J call TRBJ2-7; D gene unclear. V lost 2 bases, J lost 5 bases, and 13 bases lay in between. Germline V lookup: CDR1 MDHEN, CDR2 SYDVKM. The CDR3 has 14 amino acids. The CDR3: CASSLKGSMDEQYF. CDR3 bases: TGTGCCAGCAGTTTAAAGGGATCAATGGACGAGCAGTACTTC.

The gene calls are TRBV4-1 and TRBJ2-7, with 9 nucleotides matching TRBD1. The germline V gene has CDR1 MGHRA and CDR2 YSYEKL. This CDR3 has 14 residues. Trimming removed 4 bases from V and 3 bases from J; junction bases left unmatched: 4. DNA for the CDR3: TGCGCCAGCAGCCGTGGGACAGGGCTCTACGAGCAGTACTTC. It codes for CASSRGTGLYEQYF.

The rearrangement joins TRBV7-2 to TRBJ2-1; D possibly corresponds to TRBD2 (5 bases). This CDR3 is 16 amino acids long. V lost 1 base and J lost 4, with 14 bases in between. Germline V gene sequence: CDR1 SGHTA, CDR2 FQGNSA. DNA for the CDR3: TGTGCCAGCAGCTTAGACTTATGGACTCGATACAATGAGCAGTTCTTC. This codes for CASSLDLWTRYNEQFF.

The V call is TRBV11-3, the J call TRBJ1-1, with D hard to call. Germline CDR1 and CDR2: SGHNT and YENEEA. Trimming stripped 1 base from V and 1 base from J, with 10 bases between. The CDR3 totals 15 residues. CDR3 sequence: CASSLGGIGNTEAFF. The CDR3 nucleotides are TGTGCCAGCAGCTTAGGAGGGATCGGGAACACTGAAGCTTTCTTT.

The chain recombines TRBV18 with TRBJ2-5, with D perhaps matching TRBD1 (6 bases). V lost 2 bases to trimming and J lost 5 bases, with 15 bases between them. CDR1 and CDR2 (germline): KGHSH, LQKENI. The CDR3 is 15 residues long. The CDR3, as DNA: TGTGCCAGCTCACCAAGCAGGGGCAGTTGGGAGACCCAGTACTTC. This translates into CASSPSRGSWETQYF.

This chain uses TRBV9 with TRBJ1-2; D not certain. The V gene's germline CDR1 is SGDLS and CDR2 YYNGEE. V gave up 10 bases and J gave up 5 bases, with 21 bases separating them. The CDR3 is 14 amino acids. The CDR3 sequence: CAHWVTRLGYGYTF. CDR3 DNA sequence: TGTGCCCACTGGGTTACCCGTCTGGGGTATGGCTACACCTTC.

V is TRBV6-1 and J is TRBJ1-2; D call uncertain. This CDR3 is built from 15 residues. Germline V lookup: CDR1 MNHNS, CDR2 SASEGT. The V and J ends lost 2 bases and 7 bases respectively, with 17 bases between them. CDR3 sequence reads: CASSEHGPSSVGYTF. CDR3 DNA sequence: TGTGCCAGCAGTGAACATGGACCCTCCTCGGTTGGCTACACCTTC.

The sample holds a few counts of this clone. The chain joins TRBV6-4 to TRBJ1-1; weak D call: TRBD1 (5 bases). The V gene's germline CDR1 is MRHNA and CDR2 SNTAGT. The ends were cut back, 5 bases at V and 1 base at J, with 11 bases in the middle. CDR3 size: 14 residues. The CDR3 is CASSLRGGNTEAFF. The CDR3 nucleotides read TGTGCCAGCAGTCTCCGGGGGGGGAACACTGAAGCTTTCTTT.